This record covers a single TCR beta chain. The antigen is unknown. The sample originates from a study of cytomegalovirus exposure and HLA in healthy donors. The PCR used 60 Vbeta and 13 Jbeta primers. Some clones are missing from TCRdb's copy, which holds only in-frame ones; the method was immunoSEQ multiplex PCR. Altogether 150,000 or so clones are present, roughly 79% being singletons, with the ten largest covering 1.4%. This CDR3 spans 19 amino acids. Points from the study as a whole: Most TCR sequences proved rare, with some public TCRs found in many donors.

The genes are TRBV21-1 and TRBJ2-7; no DNA check was done on the table's D call, TRBD2. TRBV21-1 is given as a pseudogene. The sample comprised PBMCs. The receptor comes from a man aged 25-40 years in good health and CMV-seropositive. CDR3 sequence: CASSKRSRLTGGGRNEQYF. Written as DNA, the CDR3 is TGTGCCAGCAGCAAAAGGTCTCGCCTGACCGGCGGGGGAAGGAACGAGCAGTACTTC.